These 22 T cell receptor beta chains came from one sample sequenced in a study of cytotoxic CD8 clonotypes in ibrutinib-treated CLL. Repertoires were generated with immunoSEQ multiplex PCR, while TCRdb's copy carries only in-frame clones and drops some. The repertoire has over 75,000 clones, around 73% of them found once; the top ten carry 32%. The sequenced sample was PBMCs, obtained after 12 months of ibrutinib treatment. The receptors stem from a human donor with chronic lymphocytic leukemia.

V is TRBV25-1 and J is TRBJ1-5; D call uncertain. This CDR3 region has 14 residues. Germline assignment: CDR1 MGHDK and CDR2 SYGVNS. V shed 3 bases and J shed 3 bases, with 9 bases lying between them. The CDR3 sequence is CASSESRSNQPQHF. The CDR3 bases are TGTGCCAGCAGTGAGTCCAGGTCCAATCAGCCCCAGCATTTT.

The rearrangement uses TRBV11-3 and TRBJ2-7; D is ambiguous. The CDR3 covers 13 residues. V was shortened by 1 base and J by 3 bases, with 7 bases between the two germline ends. The germline V gene has CDR1 SGHNT and CDR2 YENEEA. Here the CDR3 reads CASSLAGNYEQYF. The CDR3 nucleotides read TGTGCCAGCAGCTTAGCAGGAAACTACGAGCAGTACTTC.

The rearrangement links TRBV4-2 to TRBJ1-2; possibly TRBD1 for D (6 bases). CDR3 size: 15 residues. Germline V gives CDR1 LGHNA, CDR2 YNFKEQ. V shed 8 bases and J shed 0 bases, with 16 bases lying between them. This CDR3 reads CASAYAGEPNYGYTF. CDR3 nucleotides: TGTGCCAGCGCCTACGCAGGGGAACCTAACTATGGCTACACCTTC.

This chain joins TRBV2 and TRBJ1-2; unclear D gene. The germline gives CDR1 SNHLY, CDR2 FYNNEI. This CDR3 spans 12 amino acids. V lost 9 bases and J 3 bases, leaving 11 bases between the germline ends. This CDR3 reads CASTTSHYGYTF. CDR3 nucleotides: TGTGCCAGTACAACATCACACTATGGCTACACCTTC.

This chain joins TRBV2 and TRBJ1-4; 7 bases agree with TRBD1. The CDR3 consists of 14 residues. Per germline, CDR1 SNHLY and CDR2 FYNNEI. Germline trimming cut 4 bases from V and 8 bases from J; bases unmatched to any gene: 7. CDR3 sequence: CASSGTGLGEKLFF. The CDR3 DNA reads TGTGCCAGCAGTGGGACAGGACTGGGGGAAAAACTGTTTTTT.

The genes are TRBV7-2 and TRBJ2-3; 11 positions agree with TRBD2. CDR3 length equals 17 residues. The J segment lost 1 base and the V segment lost 5 bases, leaving 8 bases of the junction unmatched. CDR1 and CDR2 from the germline V gene are SGHTA and FQGNSA. The CDR3 DNA reads as TGTGCCAGCAGCCTAGGGGTAGCGGGGGGGCGCACAGATACGCAGTATTTT. Its translation: CASSLGVAGGRTDTQYF.

The chain links TRBV9 to TRBJ2-3; D possibly uses TRBD1 or TRBD2 (5 bases each). Germline assignment: CDR1 SGDLS and CDR2 YYNGEE. This CDR3 is built from 16 residues. The V end lost 0 bases, the J end lost 8 bases, and 19 bases lay between the germline ends. In DNA, the CDR3 is TGTGCCAGCAGCGTAGGAGGGACCGCCCACACGGGTACGCAGTATTTT. Encoded protein: CASSVGGTAHTGTQYF.

The J gene is TRBJ1-1, the V gene TRBV12-2. TRBV12-2 has pseudogene status. The CDR3 length is 11 residues. The CDR3 nucleotides read TGTGCAAGTCGAGTGAACACTGAAGCTTTCTTT. Translating gives CASRVNTEAFF.

The rearrangement uses TRBV28 and TRBJ2-5, with D unclear. The CDR3 consists of 13 residues. V was cut by 7 bases and J by 3 bases, with 12 bases left in between. CDR1 MDHEN and CDR2 SYDVKM come from the germline V gene. The CDR3 sequence is CASKRLAEETQYF. For the CDR3, the DNA is TGTGCCAGCAAACGCCTGGCAGAAGAGACCCAGTACTTC.

The genes are TRBV19 and TRBJ1-1, with D unresolved. Trimming removed 2 bases from V and 3 bases from J, with 10 bases in between. Germline assignment: CDR1 LNHDA and CDR2 SQIVND (reference sequence). The length of the CDR3 is 14 residues. DNA for the CDR3: TGTGCCAGTAGTATAAATACGGAGGACACTGAAGCTTTCTTT. The encoded protein is CASSINTEDTEAFF.

The rearrangement links TRBV7-2 to TRBJ2-1; unclear D gene. CDR3 length: 15 amino acids. The V and J ends lost 5 bases and 6 bases respectively, with 17 bases between them. Germline loops: CDR1 SGHTA, CDR2 FQGNSA. The DNA of the CDR3 is TGTGCCAGCAGCCCATTTTATTCCCAGTCCAATGAGCAGTTCTTC. Its protein product is CASSPFYSQSNEQFF. The full variable domain, rest sourced from reference TRBV7-2 and TRBJ2-1, is GAGVSQSPSNKVTEKGKDVELRCDPISGHTALYWYRQSLGQGLEFLIYFQGNSAPDKSGLPSDRFSAERTGGSVSTLTIQRTQQEDSAVYLCASSPFYSQSNEQFFGPGTRLTVL.

The rearrangement uses TRBV9 and TRBJ1-5; possible D gene TRBD1, 5 bases. The germline CDR1 and CDR2 sequences are SGDLS and YYNGEE. The CDR3 sequence is 15 residues long. The V gene lost 0 bases and the J gene lost 6 bases, with 13 bases spanning the gap. CDR3 amino acids: CASSVALGRGQPQHF. The DNA of the CDR3 is TGTGCCAGCAGCGTAGCACTAGGGAGGGGTCAGCCCCAGCATTTT.

The chain couples TRBV10-3 to TRBJ2-7; no firm D call. The V gene lost 5 bases and the J gene lost 3 bases, with 8 bases spanning the gap. This CDR3 contains 12 residues. Germline V CDR1 and CDR2: ENHRY, SYGVKD. The CDR3 is CAISQRNYEQYF. CDR3 coding DNA: TGTGCCATCAGTCAACGGAACTACGAGCAGTACTTC.

The chain joins TRBV30 to TRBJ2-3; D remains ambiguous. The CDR3 covers 15 residues. The germline V and J ends were trimmed by 0 bases and 1 base, with 11 bases remaining between them. The germline gives CDR1 GTSNPN, CDR2 SVGIG (reference sequence). Here the CDR3 DNA reads TGTGCCTGGAGTGTGGGCAGTGGGGGCACAGATACGCAGTATTTT. Protein product: CAWSVGSGGTDTQYF.

The sample holds one count of this clone. This rearrangement joins TRBV9 to TRBJ2-7; 10 nucleotides match TRBD2. The CDR3 runs 16 residues. V gave up 4 bases and J gave up 3 bases; unmatched junction bases: 10. Germline values: CDR1 SGDLS, CDR2 YYNGEE. The CDR3 coding sequence is TGTGCCAGCAGCACTAGCGAGCGGGGGGGCCTCTACGAGCAGTACTTC. Translating it yields CASSTSERGGLYEQYF. Looking up the rest from reference TRBV9 and TRBJ2-7 gives the full variable domain: DSGVTQTPKHLITATGQRVTLRCSPRSGDLSVYWYQQSLDQGLQFLIQYYNGEERAKGNILERFSAQQFPDLHSELNLSSLELGDSALYFCASSTSERGGLYEQYFGPGTRLTVT.

This clone occurred once. The chain uses TRBV10-3 and TRBJ2-7; D perhaps matches TRBD1 (6 bases). V lost 5 bases and J 5 bases, leaving 13 bases between the germline ends. Per the germline V gene, CDR1 is ENHRY and CDR2 is SYGVKD. The CDR3 runs to 13 residues. This CDR3 is CAISKQGSDEQYF. The CDR3 DNA sequence: TGTGCCATCAGTAAACAGGGTAGCGACGAGCAGTACTTC.

The J gene is TRBJ2-1, the V gene TRBV4-3; no clear D. CDR1 and CDR2 (germline): LGHNA, YSLEER. The CDR3 consists of 13 residues. Trimming took off 0 bases at V and 8 bases at J, with 8 bases between the two ends. Here the CDR3 DNA reads TGCGCCAGCAGCCAAGAACCATCCTATGAGCAGTTCTTC. Translated, it gives CASSQEPSYEQFF.

The chain is built from TRBV6-1 and TRBJ1-5, with D tentatively TRBD1 (5 bases). CDR3 length equals 14 residues. The V and J ends lost 7 bases and 4 bases respectively, with 14 bases between them. Looked up from germline, CDR1 is MNHNS and CDR2 is SASEGT. The CDR3 is CASTEQEGNQPQHF. DNA for the CDR3: TGTGCCAGCACCGAACAGGAGGGAAATCAGCCCCAGCATTTT.

This chain uses TRBV19 with TRBJ1-1, with 8 nucleotides matching TRBD1. There are 15 residues in the CDR3. The V segment lost 5 bases and the J segment 3 bases; nucleotides outside the gene matches: 8. CDR1 and CDR2 (germline): LNHDA, SQIVND (reference sequence). In DNA, the CDR3 is TGTGCCAGTAGTGCCCTTGGGACAGGATACACTGAAGCTTTCTTT. It codes for CASSALGTGYTEAFF.

The chain joins TRBV7-6 to TRBJ2-5; 11 bases are a match to TRBD1. CDR1 is SGHVS, CDR2 FNYEAQ, per germline. The V segment lost 3 bases and the J segment 5 bases; nucleotides outside the gene matches: 8. This CDR3 is 16 amino acids long. In DNA, the CDR3 is TGTGCCAGCAGCTTGAACCGGGACAGGGGGTGGGAGACCCAGTACTTC. Translated: CASSLNRDRGWETQYF.

This clone appeared a few times. The V and J genes are TRBV2 and TRBJ1-5; D is ambiguous. The CDR3 totals 13 residues. The V end lost 6 bases, the J end lost 5 bases, and 11 bases lay between the germline ends. Per germline, CDR1 SNHLY and CDR2 FYNNEI. The CDR3 sequence: CASRYGEDQPQHF. CDR3 nucleotides: TGTGCCAGCAGGTATGGGGAGGATCAGCCCCAGCATTTT.

The chain uses TRBV19 and TRBJ2-5, with 7 bases matching TRBD2. The length of the CDR3 is 14 residues. The V and J ends lost 10 bases and 0 bases, in that order; junction bases with no gene match: 8. Germline V gene data show CDR1 as LNHDA and CDR2 as SQIVND (reference sequence). CDR3 bases: TGTGCCACCGTCCCCCGGGGGGACCAAGAGACCCAGTACTTC. The encoded protein is CATVPRGDQETQYF.